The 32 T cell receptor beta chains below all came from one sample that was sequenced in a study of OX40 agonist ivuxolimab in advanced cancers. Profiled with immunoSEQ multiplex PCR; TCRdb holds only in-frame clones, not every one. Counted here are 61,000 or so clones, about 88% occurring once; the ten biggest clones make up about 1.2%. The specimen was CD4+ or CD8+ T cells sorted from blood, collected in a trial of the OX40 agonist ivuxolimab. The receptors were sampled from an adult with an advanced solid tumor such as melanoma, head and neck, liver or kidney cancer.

CDR3 nucleotides: TGTGCCAGCAGCCCACAGACAGGGTGGAGCTATGGCTACACCTTC. This codes for CASSPQTGWSYGYTF. V gene TRBV5-4 combines with J gene TRBJ1-2; 7 bases agree with TRBD1. Looked up from germline, CDR1 is SGHNT and CDR2 is YYREEE (reference sequence). V lost 4 bases to trimming and J lost 4 bases; unmatched junction nucleotides: 10. The CDR3 covers 15 residues.

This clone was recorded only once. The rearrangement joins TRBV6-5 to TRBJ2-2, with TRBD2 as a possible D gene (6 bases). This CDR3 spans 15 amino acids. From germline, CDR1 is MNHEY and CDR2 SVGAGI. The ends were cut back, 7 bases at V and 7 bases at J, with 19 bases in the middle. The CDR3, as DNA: TGTGCCAGCACCGCCGGAGGGGCGCGGGGCGGGGAGCTGTTTTTT. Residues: CASTAGGARGGELFF.

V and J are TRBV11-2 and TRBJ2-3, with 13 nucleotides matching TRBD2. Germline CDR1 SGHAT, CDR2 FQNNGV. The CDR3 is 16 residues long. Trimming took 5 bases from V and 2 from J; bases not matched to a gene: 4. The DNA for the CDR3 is TGTGCCAGCAGCCTACTAGCGGGGGGGCCCACAGATACGCAGTATTTT. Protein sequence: CASSLLAGGPTDTQYF.

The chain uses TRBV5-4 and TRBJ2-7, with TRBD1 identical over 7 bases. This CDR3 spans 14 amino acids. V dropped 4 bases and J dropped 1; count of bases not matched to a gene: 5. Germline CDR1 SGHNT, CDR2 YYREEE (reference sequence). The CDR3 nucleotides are TGTGCCAGCAGCCCGACAGGGTATTCCTACGAGCAGTACTTC. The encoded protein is CASSPTGYSYEQYF.

CDR3 residues: CASSRTGGITGELFF. CDR3 nucleotide sequence: TGTGCCAGCAGCCGGACAGGGGGCATCACCGGGGAGCTGTTTTTT. The rearrangement links TRBV6-1 to TRBJ2-2; 11 nucleotides align to TRBD1. The germline V gene encodes CDR1 MNHNS and CDR2 SASEGT. J lost 4 bases, V lost 6 bases, and 4 bases had no gene match. The length of the CDR3 is 15 residues.

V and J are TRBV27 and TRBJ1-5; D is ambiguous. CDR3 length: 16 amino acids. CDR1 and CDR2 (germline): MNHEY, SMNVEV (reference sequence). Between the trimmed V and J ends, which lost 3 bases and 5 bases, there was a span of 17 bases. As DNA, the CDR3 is TGTGCCAGCAGTTTTGGGCAGCCGAATTCCGATCAGCCCCAGCATTTT. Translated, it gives CASSFGQPNSDQPQHF.

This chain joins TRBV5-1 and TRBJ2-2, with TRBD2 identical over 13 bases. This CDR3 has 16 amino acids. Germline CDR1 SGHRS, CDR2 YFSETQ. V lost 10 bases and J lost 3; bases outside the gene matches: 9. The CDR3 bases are TGCGCCTCATCGGGACTAGCGGGGTTGGACACCGGGGAGCTGTTTTTT. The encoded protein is CASSGLAGLDTGELFF.

The chain's CDR3 is CASSLDPGPGAGELFF. CDR3 DNA sequence: TGTGCCAGCAGCCTGGACCCGGGACCAGGAGCCGGGGAGCTGTTTTTT. This chain uses TRBV5-5 with TRBJ2-2; possibly TRBD1 or TRBD2 for D (5 bases each). The CDR3 has 16 amino acids. CDR1 SGHKS and CDR2 YYEKEE come from the germline V gene (reference sequence). The germline V and J ends were trimmed by 4 bases and 6 bases, with 19 bases remaining between them.

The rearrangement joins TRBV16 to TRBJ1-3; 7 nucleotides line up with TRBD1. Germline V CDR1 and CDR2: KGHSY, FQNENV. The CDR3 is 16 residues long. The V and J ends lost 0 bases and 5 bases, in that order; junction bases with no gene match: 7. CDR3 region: CASSQSRQGARNTIYF. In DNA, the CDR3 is TGTGCCAGCAGCCAATCGAGACAGGGCGCTAGAAACACCATATATTTT.

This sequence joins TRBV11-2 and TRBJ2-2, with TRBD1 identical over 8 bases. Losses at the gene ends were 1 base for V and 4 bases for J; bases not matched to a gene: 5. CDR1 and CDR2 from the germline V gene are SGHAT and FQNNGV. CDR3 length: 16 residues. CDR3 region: CASSLVSTGGTGELFF. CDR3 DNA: TGTGCCAGCAGCTTAGTCTCCACAGGGGGCACCGGGGAGCTGTTTTTT.

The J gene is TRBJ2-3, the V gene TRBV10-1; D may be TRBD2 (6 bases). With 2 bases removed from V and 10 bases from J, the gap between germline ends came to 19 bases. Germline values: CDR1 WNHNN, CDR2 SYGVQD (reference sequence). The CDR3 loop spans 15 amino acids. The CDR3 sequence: CASSERASGGFAQYF. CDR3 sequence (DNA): TGCGCCAGCAGTGAGAGGGCTAGTGGGGGGTTCGCGCAGTATTTT.

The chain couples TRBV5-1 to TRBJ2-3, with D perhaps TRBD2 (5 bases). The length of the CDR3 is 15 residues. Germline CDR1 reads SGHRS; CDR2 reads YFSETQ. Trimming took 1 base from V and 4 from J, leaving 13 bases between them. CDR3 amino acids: CASSLISSSPDTQYF. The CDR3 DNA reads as TGCGCCAGCAGCTTGATCTCTAGCAGCCCAGATACGCAGTATTTT.

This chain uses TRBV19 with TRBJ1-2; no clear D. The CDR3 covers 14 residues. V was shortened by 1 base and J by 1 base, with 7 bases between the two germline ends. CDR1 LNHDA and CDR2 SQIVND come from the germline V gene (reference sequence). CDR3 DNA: TGTGCCAGTAGTATAGCACAGCTTAACTATGGCTACACCTTC. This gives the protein CASSIAQLNYGYTF.

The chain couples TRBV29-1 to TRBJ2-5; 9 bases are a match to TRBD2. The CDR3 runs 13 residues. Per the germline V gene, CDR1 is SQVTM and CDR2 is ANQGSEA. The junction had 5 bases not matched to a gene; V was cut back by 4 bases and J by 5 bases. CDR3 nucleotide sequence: TGCAGCGTTGGGACTAGCGCATTCGAGACCCAGTACTTC. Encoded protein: CSVGTSAFETQYF.

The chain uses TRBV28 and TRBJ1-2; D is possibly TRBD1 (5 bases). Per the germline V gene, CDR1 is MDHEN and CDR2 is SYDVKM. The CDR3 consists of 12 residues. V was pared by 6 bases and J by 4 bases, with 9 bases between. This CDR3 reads CASRRQTYGYTF. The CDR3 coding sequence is TGTGCCAGCAGAAGACAGACCTATGGCTACACCTTC.

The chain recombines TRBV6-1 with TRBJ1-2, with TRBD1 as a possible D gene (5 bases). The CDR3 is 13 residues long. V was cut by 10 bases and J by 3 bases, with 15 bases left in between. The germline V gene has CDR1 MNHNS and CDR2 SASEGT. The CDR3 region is CATYGTAYYGYTF. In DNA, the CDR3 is TGTGCCACCTACGGGACGGCTTACTATGGCTACACCTTC.

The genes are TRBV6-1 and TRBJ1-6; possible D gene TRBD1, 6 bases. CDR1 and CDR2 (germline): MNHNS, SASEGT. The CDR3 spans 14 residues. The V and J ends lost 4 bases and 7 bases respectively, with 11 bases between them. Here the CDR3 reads CASSVIRGNSPLHF. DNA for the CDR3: TGTGCCAGCAGTGTGATAAGGGGGAATTCACCCCTCCACTTT.

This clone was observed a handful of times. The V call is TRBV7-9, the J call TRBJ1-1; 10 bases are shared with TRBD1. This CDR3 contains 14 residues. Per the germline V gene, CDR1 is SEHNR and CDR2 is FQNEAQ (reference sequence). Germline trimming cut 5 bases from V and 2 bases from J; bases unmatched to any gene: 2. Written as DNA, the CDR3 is TGTGCCAGCAGCGTGACAGGGGGCAACACTGAAGCTTTCTTT. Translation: CASSVTGGNTEAFF.

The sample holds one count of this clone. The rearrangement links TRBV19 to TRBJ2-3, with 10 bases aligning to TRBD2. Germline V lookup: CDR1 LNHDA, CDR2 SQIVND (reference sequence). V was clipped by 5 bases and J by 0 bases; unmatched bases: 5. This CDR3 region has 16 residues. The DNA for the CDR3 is TGTGCCAGTAGTCTCGTTAGCGGGGGGAGCACAGATACGCAGTATTTT. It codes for CASSLVSGGSTDTQYF.

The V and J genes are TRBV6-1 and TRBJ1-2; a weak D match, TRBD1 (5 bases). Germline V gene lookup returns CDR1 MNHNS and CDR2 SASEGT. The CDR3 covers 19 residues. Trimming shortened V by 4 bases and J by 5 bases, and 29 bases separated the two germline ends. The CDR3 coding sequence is TGTGCCAGCAGTGGGACCCCGCGTAGGCGGATTTTTGGGACTTATGGCTACACCTTC. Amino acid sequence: CASSGTPRRRIFGTYGYTF.

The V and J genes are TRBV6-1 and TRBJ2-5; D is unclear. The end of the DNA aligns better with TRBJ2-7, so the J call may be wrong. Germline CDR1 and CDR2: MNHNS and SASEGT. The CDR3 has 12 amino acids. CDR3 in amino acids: CASSPSQYEQYF. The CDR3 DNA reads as TGTGCCAGCAGTCCCTCCCAATACGAGCAGTACTTC.

Here the CDR3 reads CASSMFSRALIDQPQHF. The CDR3 DNA reads TGTGCCAGTAGTATGTTTTCCAGGGCACTTATTGATCAGCCCCAGCATTTT. The chain uses TRBV19 and TRBJ1-5; D possibly corresponds to TRBD1 (5 bases). The CDR3 is 17 residues long. Germline V gene data show CDR1 as LNHDA and CDR2 as SQIVND (reference sequence). V dropped 3 bases and J dropped 5 bases, with 20 bases sitting between them.

CDR3 DNA: TGCGCCAGCAGTGACAGGGACTCCTCCTACAATGAGCAGTTCTTC. Translated, it gives CASSDRDSSYNEQFF. The chain uses TRBV10-2 and TRBJ2-1, with D possibly matching TRBD2 (6 bases). Between the trimmed V and J ends, which lost 3 bases and 0 bases, there was a span of 9 bases. The length of the CDR3 is 15 residues. Germline V gene lookup returns CDR1 WSHSY and CDR2 SAAADI.

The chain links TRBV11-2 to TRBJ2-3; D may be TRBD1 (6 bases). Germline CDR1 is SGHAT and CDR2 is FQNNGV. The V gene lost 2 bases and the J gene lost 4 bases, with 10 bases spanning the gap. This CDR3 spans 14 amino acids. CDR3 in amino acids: CASSLLRGSDTQYF. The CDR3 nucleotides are TGTGCCAGCAGCTTATTGAGGGGGTCAGATACGCAGTATTTT. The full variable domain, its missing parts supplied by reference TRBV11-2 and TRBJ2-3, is EAGVAQSPRYKIIEKRQSVAFWCNPISGHATLYWYQQILGQGPKLLIQFQNNGVVDDSQLPKDRFSAERLKGVDSTLKIQPAKLEDSAVYLCASSLLRGSDTQYFGPGTRLTVL.

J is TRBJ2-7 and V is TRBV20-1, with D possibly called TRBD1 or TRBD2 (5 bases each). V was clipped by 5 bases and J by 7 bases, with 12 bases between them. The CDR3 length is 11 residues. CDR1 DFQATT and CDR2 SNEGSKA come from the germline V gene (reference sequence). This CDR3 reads CSAGGPLEQYF. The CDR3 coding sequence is TGCAGTGCTGGGGGACCTCTGGAGCAGTACTTC.

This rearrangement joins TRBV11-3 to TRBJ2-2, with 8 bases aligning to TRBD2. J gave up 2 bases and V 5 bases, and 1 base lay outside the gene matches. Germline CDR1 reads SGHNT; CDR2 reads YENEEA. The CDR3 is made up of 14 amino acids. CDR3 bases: TGTGCCAGCAGCCGGGGGGGTAACACCGGGGAGCTGTTTTTT. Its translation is CASSRGGNTGELFF.

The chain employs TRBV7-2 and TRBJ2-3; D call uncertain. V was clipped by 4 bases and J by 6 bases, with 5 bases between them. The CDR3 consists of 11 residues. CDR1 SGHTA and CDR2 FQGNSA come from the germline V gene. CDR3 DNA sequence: TGTGCCAGCAGCTCCAGGGATACGCAGTATTTT. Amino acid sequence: CASSSRDTQYF.

The CDR3 region has the DNA TGTGCCAGCTCAACGGACGGGTTAAGTCAGCCCCAGCATTTT. Protein: CASSTDGLSQPQHF. V usage is TRBV18 and J usage is TRBJ1-5, with unresolved D. The CDR3 loop spans 14 amino acids. Looked up from germline, CDR1 is KGHSH and CDR2 is LQKENI. V shed 5 bases and J shed 6 bases, with 14 bases lying between them.

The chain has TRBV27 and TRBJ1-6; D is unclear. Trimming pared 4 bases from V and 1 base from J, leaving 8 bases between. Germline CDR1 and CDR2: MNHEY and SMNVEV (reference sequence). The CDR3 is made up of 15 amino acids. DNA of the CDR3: TGTGCCAGCAGTTCCACGCGATCCTATAATTCACCCCTCCACTTT. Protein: CASSSTRSYNSPLHF.

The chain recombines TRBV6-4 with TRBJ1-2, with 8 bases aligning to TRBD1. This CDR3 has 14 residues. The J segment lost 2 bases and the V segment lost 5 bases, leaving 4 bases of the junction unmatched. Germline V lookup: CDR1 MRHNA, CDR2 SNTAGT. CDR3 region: CASSPRTGNYGYTF. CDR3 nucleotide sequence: TGTGCCAGCAGTCCTAGGACAGGGAACTATGGCTACACCTTC.

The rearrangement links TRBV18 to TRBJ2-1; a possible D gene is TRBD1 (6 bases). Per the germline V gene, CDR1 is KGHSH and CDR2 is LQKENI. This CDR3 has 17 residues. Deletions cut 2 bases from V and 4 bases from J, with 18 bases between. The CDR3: CASSPGDTGGGYNEQFF. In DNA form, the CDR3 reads TGTGCCAGCTCACCAGGGGACACTGGCGGTGGGTACAATGAGCAGTTCTTC.

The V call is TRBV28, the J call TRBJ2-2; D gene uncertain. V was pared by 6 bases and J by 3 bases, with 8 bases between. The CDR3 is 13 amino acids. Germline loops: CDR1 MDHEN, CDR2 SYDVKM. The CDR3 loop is CASSLDYTGELFF. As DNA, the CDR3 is TGTGCCAGCAGCCTGGATTACACCGGGGAGCTGTTTTTT.